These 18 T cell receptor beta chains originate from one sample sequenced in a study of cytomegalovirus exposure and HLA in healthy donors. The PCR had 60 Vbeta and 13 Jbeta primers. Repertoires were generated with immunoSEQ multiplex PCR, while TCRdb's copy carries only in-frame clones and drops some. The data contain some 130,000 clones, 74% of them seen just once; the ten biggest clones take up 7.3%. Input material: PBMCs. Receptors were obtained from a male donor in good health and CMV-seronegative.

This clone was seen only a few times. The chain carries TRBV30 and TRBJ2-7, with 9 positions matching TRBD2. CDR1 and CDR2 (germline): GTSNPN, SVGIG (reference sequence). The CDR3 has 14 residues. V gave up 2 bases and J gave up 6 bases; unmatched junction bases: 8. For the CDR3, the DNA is TGTGCCTGGAGTTTTAATAGCGGGGGAGCCGAGCAGTACTTC. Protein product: CAWSFNSGGAEQYF.

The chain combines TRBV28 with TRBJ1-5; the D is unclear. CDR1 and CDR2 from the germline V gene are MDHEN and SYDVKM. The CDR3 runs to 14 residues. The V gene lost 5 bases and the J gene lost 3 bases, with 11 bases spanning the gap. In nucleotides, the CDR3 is TGTGCCAGCAGTCCACTCCTACTCAATCAGCCCCAGCATTTT. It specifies CASSPLLLNQPQHF.

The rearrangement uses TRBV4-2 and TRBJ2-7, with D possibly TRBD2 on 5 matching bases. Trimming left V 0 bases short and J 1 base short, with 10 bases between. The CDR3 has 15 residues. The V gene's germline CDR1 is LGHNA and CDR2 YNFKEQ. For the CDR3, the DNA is TGTGCCAGCAGCCAAGACAAGGAGGTTTCCTACGAGCAGTACTTC. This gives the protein CASSQDKEVSYEQYF.

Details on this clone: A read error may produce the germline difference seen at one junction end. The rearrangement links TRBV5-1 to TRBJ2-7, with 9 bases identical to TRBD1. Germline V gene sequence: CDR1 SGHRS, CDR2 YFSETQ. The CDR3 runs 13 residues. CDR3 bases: TGCGCCAGCAGCTCCCGGGACAGGGTATTTAAGGTCTTC. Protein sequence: CASSSRDRVFKVF.

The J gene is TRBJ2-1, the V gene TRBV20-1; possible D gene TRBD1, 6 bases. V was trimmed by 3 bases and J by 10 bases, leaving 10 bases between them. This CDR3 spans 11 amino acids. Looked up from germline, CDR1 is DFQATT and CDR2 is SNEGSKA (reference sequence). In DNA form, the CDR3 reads TGCAGTGCTAGCAGGGGAGCCGAGCAGTTCTTC. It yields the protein CSASRGAEQFF.

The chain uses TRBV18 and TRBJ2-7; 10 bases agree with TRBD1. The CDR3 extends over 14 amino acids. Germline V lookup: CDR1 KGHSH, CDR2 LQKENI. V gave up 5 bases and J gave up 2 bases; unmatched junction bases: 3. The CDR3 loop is CASSTGQGPYEQYF. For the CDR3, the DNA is TGTGCCAGCTCAACGGGACAGGGGCCCTACGAGCAGTACTTC.

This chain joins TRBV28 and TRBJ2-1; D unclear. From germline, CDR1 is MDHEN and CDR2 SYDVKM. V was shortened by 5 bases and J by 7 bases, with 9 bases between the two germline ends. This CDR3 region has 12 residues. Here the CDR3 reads CASSNRWNEQFF. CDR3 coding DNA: TGTGCCAGCAGTAACCGGTGGAATGAGCAGTTCTTC.

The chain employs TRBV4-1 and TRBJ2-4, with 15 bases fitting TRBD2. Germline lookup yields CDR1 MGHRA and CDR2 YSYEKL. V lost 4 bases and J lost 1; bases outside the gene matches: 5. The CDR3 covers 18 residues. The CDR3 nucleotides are TGCGCCAGCAGCCTAGGACTAGCGGGGGGGCGTGCCAAAAACATTCAGTACTTC. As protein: CASSLGLAGGRAKNIQYF.

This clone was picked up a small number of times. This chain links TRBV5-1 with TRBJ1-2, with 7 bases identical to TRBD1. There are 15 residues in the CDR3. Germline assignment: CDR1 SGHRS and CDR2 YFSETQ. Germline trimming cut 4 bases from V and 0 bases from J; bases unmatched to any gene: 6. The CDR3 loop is CASSQGQVPNYGYTF. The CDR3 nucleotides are TGCGCCAGCAGCCAAGGACAGGTTCCTAACTATGGCTACACCTTC.

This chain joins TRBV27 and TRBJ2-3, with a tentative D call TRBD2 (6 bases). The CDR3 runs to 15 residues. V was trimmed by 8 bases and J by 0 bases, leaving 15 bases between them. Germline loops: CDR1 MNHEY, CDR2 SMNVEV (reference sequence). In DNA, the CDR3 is TGTGCCAGCCGACGGGAGCTCACTAGCACAGATACGCAGTATTTT. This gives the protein CASRRELTSTDTQYF.

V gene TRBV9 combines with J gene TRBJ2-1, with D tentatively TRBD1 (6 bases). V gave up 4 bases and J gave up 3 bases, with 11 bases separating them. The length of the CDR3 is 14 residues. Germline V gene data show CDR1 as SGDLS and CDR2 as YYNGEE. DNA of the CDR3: TGTGCCAGCAGCCCCCGGGACAACTACAATGAGCAGTTCTTC. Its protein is CASSPRDNYNEQFF. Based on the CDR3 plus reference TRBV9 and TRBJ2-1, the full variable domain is DSGVTQTPKHLITATGQRVTLRCSPRSGDLSVYWYQQSLDQGLQFLIQYYNGEERAKGNILERFSAQQFPDLHSELNLSSLELGDSALYFCASSPRDNYNEQFFGPGTRLTVL.

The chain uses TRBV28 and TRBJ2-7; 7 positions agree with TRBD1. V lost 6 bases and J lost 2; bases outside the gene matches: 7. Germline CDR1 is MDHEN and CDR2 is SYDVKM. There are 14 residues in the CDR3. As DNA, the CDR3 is TGTGCCAGCAGCCGAGACAGGGCCCCCTACGAGCAGTACTTC. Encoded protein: CASSRDRAPYEQYF.

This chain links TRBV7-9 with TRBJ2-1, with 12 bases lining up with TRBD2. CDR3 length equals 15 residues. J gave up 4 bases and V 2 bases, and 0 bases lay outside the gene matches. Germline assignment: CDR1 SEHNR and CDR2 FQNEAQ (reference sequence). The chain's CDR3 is CASSLTSGRYNEQFF. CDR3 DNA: TGTGCCAGCAGCTTAACTAGCGGGAGGTACAATGAGCAGTTCTTC.

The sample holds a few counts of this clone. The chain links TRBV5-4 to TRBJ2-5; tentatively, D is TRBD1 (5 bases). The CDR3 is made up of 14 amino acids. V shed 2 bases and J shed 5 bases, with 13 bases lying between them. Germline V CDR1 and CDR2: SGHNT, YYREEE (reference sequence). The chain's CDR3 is CASSLTDSRETQYF. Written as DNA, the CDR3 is TGTGCCAGCAGCTTAACTGACAGTAGGGAGACCCAGTACTTC.

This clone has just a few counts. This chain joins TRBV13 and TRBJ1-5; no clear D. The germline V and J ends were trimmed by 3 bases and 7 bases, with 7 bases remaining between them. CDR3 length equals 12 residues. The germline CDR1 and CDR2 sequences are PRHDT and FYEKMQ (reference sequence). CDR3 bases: TGTGCCAGCAGCTTGGCGGGGCAGCCCCAGCATTTT. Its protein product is CASSLAGQPQHF.

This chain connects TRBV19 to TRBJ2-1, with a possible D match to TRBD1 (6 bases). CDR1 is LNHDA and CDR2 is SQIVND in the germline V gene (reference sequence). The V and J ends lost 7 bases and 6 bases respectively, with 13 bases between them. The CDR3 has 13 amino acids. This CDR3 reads CASTPGEVNEQFF. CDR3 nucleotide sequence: TGTGCCAGTACGCCAGGGGAAGTCAATGAGCAGTTCTTC.

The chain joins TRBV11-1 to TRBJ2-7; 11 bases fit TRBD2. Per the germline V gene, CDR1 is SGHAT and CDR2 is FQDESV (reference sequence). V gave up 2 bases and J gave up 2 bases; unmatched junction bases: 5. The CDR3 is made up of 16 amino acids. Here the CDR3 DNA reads TGTGCCAGCAGCTTATTCCCGACTAGCGGGGCCTACGAGCAGTACTTC. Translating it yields CASSLFPTSGAYEQYF. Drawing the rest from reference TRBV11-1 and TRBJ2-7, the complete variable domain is EAEVAQSPRYKITEKSQAVAFWCDPISGHATLYWYRQILGQGPELLVQFQDESVVDDSQLPKDRFSAERLKGVDSTLKIQPAELGDSAMYLCASSLFPTSGAYEQYFGPGTRLTVT.

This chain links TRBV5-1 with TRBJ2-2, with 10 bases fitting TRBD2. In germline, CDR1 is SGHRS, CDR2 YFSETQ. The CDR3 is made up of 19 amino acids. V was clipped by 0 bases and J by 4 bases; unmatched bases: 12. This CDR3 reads CASSLALAGALLSTGELFF. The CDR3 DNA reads TGCGCCAGCAGCTTGGCCCTAGCGGGGGCCCTCCTGTCCACCGGGGAGCTGTTTTTT. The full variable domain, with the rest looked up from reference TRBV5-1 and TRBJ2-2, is KAGVTQTPRYLIKTRGQQVTLSCSPISGHRSVSWYQQTPGQGLQFLFEYFSETQRNKGNFPGRFSGRQFSNSRSEMNVSTLELGDSALYLCASSLALAGALLSTGELFFGEGSRLTVL.